The 5 T cell receptor beta chains presented below share a single source sample, sequenced in a study of cytomegalovirus exposure and HLA in healthy donors. PCR was performed using 60 Vbeta and 13 Jbeta primers. Generated by immunoSEQ multiplex PCR, the TCRdb table keeps only in-frame clones and is missing some. Of about 160,000 clones listed, 82% are singletons. The sequencing sample was made of PBMCs. The receptors were gathered from a girl aged 10-17 years in good health and CMV-seropositive.

The chain employs TRBV5-1 and TRBJ2-7; the match to TRBD2 covers 11 bases. Trimming took 0 bases from V and 1 from J; bases not matched to a gene: 0. The CDR3 totals 15 residues. CDR1 is SGHRS and CDR2 is YFSETQ in the germline V gene. The CDR3 region is CASSLGLAGSYEQYF. CDR3 nucleotides: TGCGCCAGCAGCTTGGGACTAGCGGGATCCTACGAGCAGTACTTC.

The genes are TRBV7-8 and TRBJ1-5; the D is unclear. V gave up 5 bases and J gave up 0 bases, with 11 bases separating them. Looked up from germline, CDR1 is SGHVS and CDR2 is FQNEAQ. There are 15 residues in the CDR3. The CDR3: CASSQRAVSNQPQHF. Written as DNA, the CDR3 is TGTGCCAGCAGCCAGAGGGCCGTTAGCAATCAGCCCCAGCATTTT. Full variable domain (missing parts from reference TRBV7-8 and TRBJ1-5): GAGVSQSPRYKVAKRGQDVALRCDPISGHVSLFWYQQALGQGPEFLTYFQNEAQLDKSGLPSDRFFAERPEGSVSTLKIQRTQQEDSAVYLCASSQRAVSNQPQHFGDGTRLSIL.

J is TRBJ1-2 and V is TRBV28, with 9 positions matching TRBD1. Germline V gene sequence: CDR1 MDHEN, CDR2 SYDVKM. After removal of 4 bases from V and 0 bases from J, the junction contained 3 bases not matched to a gene. The CDR3 extends over 15 amino acids. This CDR3 reads CASSSGTGPNYGYTF. CDR3 DNA sequence: TGTGCCAGCAGTTCCGGGACAGGGCCTAACTATGGCTACACCTTC.

This clone was seen once. J is TRBJ2-5 and V is TRBV7-9, with TRBD2 identical over 10 bases. V gave up 5 bases and J gave up 5 bases; unmatched junction bases: 17. Germline V gene sequence: CDR1 SEHNR, CDR2 FQNEAQ (reference sequence). The CDR3 has 18 amino acids. The CDR3: CASSGGVTRTSGGETQYF. The CDR3 DNA reads as TGTGCCAGCAGCGGGGGGGTTACTCGGACTAGCGGAGGGGAGACCCAGTACTTC.

This rearrangement joins TRBV6-5 to TRBJ2-7, with 9 bases that match TRBD1. With V trimmed by 5 bases and J by 2 bases, 7 bases remained unmatched. CDR1 and CDR2 from the germline V gene are MNHEY and SVGAGI. The CDR3 runs 15 residues. CDR3 region: CASSGTGTGPYEQYF. CDR3 bases: TGTGCCAGCAGTGGGACCGGGACAGGGCCCTACGAGCAGTACTTC.